Each of the 21 T cell receptor beta chains below was sequenced from the same sample in a study of T cell changes during pregnancy in multiple sclerosis. The data were produced by immunoSEQ multiplex PCR, yet TCRdb's version contains in-frame clones alone and is incomplete. The sample contains 15,000 to 20,000 clones, around 87% of which appear only once. The sample was CD8+ T cells from peripheral blood mononuclear cells, taken in the third trimester of pregnancy. These receptors were obtained from a female donor in good health, enrolled as a control in a pregnancy study.

The V and J genes are TRBV5-8 and TRBJ1-5, with TRBD1 as a possible D gene (5 bases). The V end was cut by 2 bases, the J end by 3 bases, with 12 bases between. CDR3 length: 15 amino acids. The germline CDR1 and CDR2 sequences are SGHTS and YDEGEE. CDR3: CASSLEQVFNQPQHF. The CDR3 DNA is TGTGCCAGCAGCTTAGAACAGGTATTCAATCAGCCCCAGCATTTT.

This clone has a single count. The V gene is TRBV4-3, the J gene TRBJ1-2; the match to TRBD1 covers 7 bases. This CDR3 region has 15 residues. Per the germline V gene, CDR1 is LGHNA and CDR2 is YSLEER. The J segment lost 4 bases and the V segment lost 0 bases, leaving 5 bases of the junction unmatched. CDR3 coding DNA: TGCGCCAGCAGCCAAGAGTCCGGGACAGCCTATGGCTACACCTTC. Translating it yields CASSQESGTAYGYTF.

In its sample, this clone was seen once. The rearrangement joins TRBV7-6 to TRBJ1-6, with a possible D match to TRBD1 (5 bases). The germline V gene has CDR1 SGHVS and CDR2 FNYEAQ. The CDR3 extends over 17 amino acids. The V and J ends lost 2 bases and 7 bases respectively, with 18 bases between them. DNA for the CDR3: TGTGCCAGCAGCTTAAGTTTGAACCTGGGGCCGAATTCACCCCTCCACTTT. The encoded protein is CASSLSLNLGPNSPLHF. The variable domain in full, with the rest retrieved from reference TRBV7-6 and TRBJ1-6, is GAGVSQSPRYKVTKRGQDVALRCDPISGHVSLYWYRQALGQGPEFLTYFNYEAQQDKSGLPNDRFSAERPEGSISTLTIQRTEQRDSAMYRCASSLSLNLGPNSPLHFGNGTRLTVT.

CDR3 protein: CASSYREGSQPQHF. The CDR3 DNA reads as TGTGCCAGCAGTTACAGGGAAGGGAGTCAGCCCCAGCATTTT. This sequence joins TRBV6-5 and TRBJ1-5; D gene uncertain. Germline V gives CDR1 MNHEY, CDR2 SVGAGI. V lost 2 bases to trimming and J lost 6 bases, with 11 bases between them. CDR3 length equals 14 residues.

This chain links TRBV9 with TRBJ2-1; a weak D match, TRBD2 (6 bases). V was cut by 3 bases and J by 2 bases, with 9 bases left in between. Germline CDR1 and CDR2: SGDLS and YYNGEE. The CDR3 covers 14 residues. CDR3 residues: CASSGRAAYNEQFF. CDR3 DNA: TGTGCCAGCAGCGGGAGGGCCGCCTACAATGAGCAGTTCTTC.

The chain uses TRBV7-8 and TRBJ2-2, with a weak D call TRBD2 (6 bases). The CDR3 runs to 16 residues. V lost 1 base and J lost 5, with 14 bases in between. Germline CDR1 and CDR2: SGHVS and FQNEAQ. The CDR3 reads CASSLGNGRRTGELFF. The CDR3, as DNA: TGTGCCAGCAGCTTAGGAAACGGGAGACGTACCGGGGAGCTGTTTTTT.

The chain recombines TRBV7-8 with TRBJ1-5, with 9 bases aligning to TRBD1. The ends lost 5 bases at V and 1 base at J; junction bases unmatched: 9. Germline V gene lookup returns CDR1 SGHVS and CDR2 FQNEAQ. This CDR3 is built from 17 residues. The CDR3 here is CASSTDRGVGSNQPQHF. DNA of the CDR3: TGTGCCAGCAGCACCGACAGGGGGGTGGGAAGCAATCAGCCCCAGCATTTT.

The V and J genes are TRBV9 and TRBJ1-2, with a weak D call TRBD1 (5 bases). Germline CDR1 and CDR2: SGDLS and YYNGEE. The CDR3 loop spans 15 amino acids. The V end was cut by 3 bases, the J end by 1 base, with 13 bases between. The CDR3 reads CASSDGGTRNYGYTF. DNA for the CDR3: TGTGCCAGCAGCGACGGAGGGACTCGTAACTATGGCTACACCTTC.

The gene calls are TRBV27 and TRBJ2-7; a possible D gene is TRBD2 (6 bases). The CDR3 consists of 14 residues. The V gene's germline CDR1 is MNHEY and CDR2 SMNVEV (reference sequence). The V end was cut by 0 bases, the J end by 5 bases, with 11 bases between. As DNA, the CDR3 is TGTGCCAGCAGTTTATCTACGGGGGTGGACGAGCAGTACTTC. As protein: CASSLSTGVDEQYF.

CDR3 protein: CASSEEAETGELFF. In DNA, the CDR3 is TGTGCCAGCAGTGAAGAGGCAGAGACCGGGGAGCTGTTTTTT. The chain employs TRBV6-4 and TRBJ2-2; D is unresolved. The CDR3 extends over 14 amino acids. The ends were cut back, 3 bases at V and 5 bases at J, with 10 bases in the middle. Germline CDR1 reads MRHNA; CDR2 reads SNTAGT.

The CDR3 loop reads CASSLSGWAEQFF. CDR3 DNA sequence: TGTGCCAGCAGTTTATCGGGCTGGGCTGAGCAGTTCTTC. The chain uses TRBV27 and TRBJ2-1; D uncertain. The CDR3 runs 13 residues. The germline V and J ends were trimmed by 0 bases and 9 bases, with 9 bases remaining between them. CDR1 and CDR2 (germline): MNHEY, SMNVEV (reference sequence).

J is TRBJ2-2 and V is TRBV6-4; 9 bases line up with TRBD2. Losses at the gene ends were 3 bases for V and 7 bases for J; bases not matched to a gene: 3. This CDR3 comprises 14 residues. The germline V gene encodes CDR1 MRHNA and CDR2 SNTAGT. In DNA form, the CDR3 reads TGTGCCAGCAGTGAGCGGGGGGGAGTCGGGGAGCTGTTTTTT. Its translation: CASSERGGVGELFF.

The gene calls are TRBV6-5 and TRBJ2-2; TRBD2 agrees at 7 bases. Trimming at V came to 0 bases and at J to 5 bases, leaving 3 bases not matched to a gene. CDR1 and CDR2 from the germline V gene are MNHEY and SVGAGI. CDR3 length: 15 amino acids. The CDR3 sequence: CASSYSIGGTGELFF. CDR3 nucleotides: TGTGCCAGCAGTTACTCGATCGGGGGGACCGGGGAGCTGTTTTTT.

The V gene is TRBV10-3, the J gene TRBJ1-4, with no clear D. This CDR3 has 17 residues. The germline V and J ends were trimmed by 3 bases and 0 bases, with 14 bases remaining between them. CDR1 ENHRY and CDR2 SYGVKD come from the germline V gene. CDR3 protein: CAISDSRGQATNEKLFF. The CDR3 nucleotides read TGTGCCATCAGTGATTCGCGGGGTCAAGCAACTAATGAAAAACTGTTTTTT.

The rearrangement links TRBV28 to TRBJ1-5; 7 positions match TRBD1. Trimming cost V 3 bases and J 9 bases; bases outside gene matches: 11. Germline V CDR1 and CDR2: MDHEN, SYDVKM. The CDR3 extends over 15 amino acids. CDR3 amino acids: CASSLGDSSIAPQHF. CDR3 nucleotide sequence: TGTGCCAGCAGTTTGGGGGACAGCTCTATTGCGCCCCAGCATTTT. The variable domain in full, completed from reference TRBV28 and TRBJ1-5, reads DVKVTQSSRYLVKRTGEKVFLECVQDMDHENMFWYRQDPGLGLRLIYFSYDVKMKEKGDIPEGYSVSREKKERFSLILESASTNQTSMYLCASSLGDSSIAPQHFGDGTRLSIL.

The chain recombines TRBV11-2 with TRBJ2-7, with 8 nucleotides matching TRBD2. The CDR3 has 17 amino acids. The germline gives CDR1 SGHAT, CDR2 FQNNGV. With V trimmed by 5 bases and J by 0 bases, 12 bases remained unmatched. CDR3 sequence: CASSGPGGILYSYEQYF. The CDR3 nucleotides read TGTGCCAGCAGCGGTCCGGGAGGGATACTCTACTCCTACGAGCAGTACTTC.

The V gene is TRBV2, the J gene TRBJ1-1; 7 bases agree with TRBD1. The J segment lost 2 bases and the V segment lost 4 bases, leaving 10 bases of the junction unmatched. This CDR3 contains 16 residues. The germline V gene encodes CDR1 SNHLY and CDR2 FYNNEI. The CDR3 spells CASSVPTGKLNTEAFF. CDR3 coding DNA: TGTGCCAGCAGTGTTCCGACAGGGAAACTTAACACTGAAGCTTTCTTT.

This chain uses TRBV6-5 with TRBJ2-1; D unclear. In germline, CDR1 is MNHEY, CDR2 SVGAGI. The CDR3 runs 15 residues. Between the trimmed V and J ends, which lost 7 bases and 11 bases, there was a span of 24 bases. CDR3 sequence: CASTEIDTQPCKQFF. The CDR3, as DNA: TGTGCCAGCACCGAAATTGACACGCAGCCGTGCAAGCAGTTCTTC.

This chain connects TRBV25-1 to TRBJ2-7; the D gene is possibly TRBD1 (6 bases). Trimming took 7 bases from V and 6 from J, leaving 22 bases between them. The CDR3 contains 15 residues. Germline loops: CDR1 MGHDK, CDR2 SYGVNS. The DNA for the CDR3 is TGTGCCAGCAATGGGAAGGACAGTAGGATGGGCGAGCAGTACTTC. As protein: CASNGKDSRMGEQYF.

The chain is built from TRBV6-1 and TRBJ1-1; D gene unclear. Trimming cost V 6 bases and J 0 bases, with 14 bases left between them. Per germline, CDR1 MNHNS and CDR2 SASEGT. The length of the CDR3 is 15 residues. CDR3 in DNA: TGTGCCAGCAGAGCCAGAGGGTTTATGAACACTGAAGCTTTCTTT. It codes for CASRARGFMNTEAFF.

The rearrangement links TRBV19 to TRBJ2-7; TRBD2 matches at 10 bases. Germline CDR1 is LNHDA and CDR2 is SQIVND (reference sequence). The trim removed 5 bases at V and 5 bases at J, leaving 6 bases unmatched. The CDR3 has 14 residues. This CDR3 is CASSSSGRYNEQYF. The CDR3 DNA reads TGTGCCAGTAGTTCTAGCGGGAGATACAACGAGCAGTACTTC.